The 24 T cell receptor beta chains given below trace back to one sample, sequenced in a study of blood T cell repertoires in COVID-19. The table came from immunoSEQ multiplex PCR; TCRdb's copy has only in-frame clones and leaves some out. This table holds about 200,000 clones, about nine tenths found once. Sequencing was carried out using peripheral blood. The receptors originated from a man between 18 and 29 years old with active or convalescent COVID-19.

This chain links TRBV2 with TRBJ1-1; TRBD1 is a possible D gene (5 bases). V lost 8 bases and J lost 3, with 13 bases in between. Germline V lookup: CDR1 SNHLY, CDR2 FYNNEI. The CDR3 runs to 13 residues. For the CDR3, the DNA is TGTGCCAGCTCAGGGATCTTGGACACTGAAGCTTTCTTT. As protein: CASSGILDTEAFF.

This chain joins TRBV30 and TRBJ1-6, with 12 bases aligning to TRBD1. The length of the CDR3 is 17 residues. With V trimmed by 4 bases and J by 10 bases, 14 bases remained unmatched. Germline loops: CDR1 GTSNPN, CDR2 SVGIG (reference sequence). CDR3 DNA: TGTGCCTGGATCGAGACCGCCGGGACAGGGGGCAGGTCACCCCTCCACTTT. This translates into CAWIETAGTGGRSPLHF.

V and J are TRBV10-3 and TRBJ2-5; 11 bases agree with TRBD1. Germline V gives CDR1 ENHRY, CDR2 SYGVKD. This CDR3 has 15 amino acids. V dropped 10 bases and J dropped 4; count of bases not matched to a gene: 11. CDR3 amino acids: CATGLGTGGGETQYF. In DNA form, the CDR3 reads TGTGCCACCGGTTTAGGGACAGGGGGGGGAGAGACCCAGTACTTC.

The gene calls are TRBV19 and TRBJ2-5; 7 nucleotides align to TRBD1. Germline V gene sequence: CDR1 LNHDA, CDR2 SQIVND (reference sequence). There are 15 residues in the CDR3. The trim removed 0 bases at V and 12 bases at J, leaving 13 bases unmatched. In DNA, the CDR3 is TGTGCCAGTAGTATAGATCGAGAACCCGGGACAGTTAAGTACTTC. This sequence encodes CASSIDREPGTVKYF.

This clone was counted a few times. The chain uses TRBV7-8 and TRBJ1-1; TRBD1 matches 9 bases. J lost 5 bases, V lost 3 bases, and 10 bases had no gene match. Germline V CDR1 and CDR2: SGHVS, FQNEAQ. CDR3 length: 16 amino acids. Here the CDR3 DNA reads TGTGCCAGCAGCTTGACAGGGGGGTCCGGTCCTACTGAAGCTTTCTTT. Protein product: CASSLTGGSGPTEAFF.

The rearrangement uses TRBV7-9 and TRBJ1-5; D ambiguous. Germline V gene sequence: CDR1 SEHNR, CDR2 FQNEAQ (reference sequence). The CDR3 spans 17 residues. The germline V and J ends were trimmed by 1 base and 1 base, with 14 bases remaining between them. The CDR3 nucleotides read TGTGCCAGCAGCTTAGAGGGCTCGGGGAGGAGCAATCAGCCCCAGCATTTT. This translates into CASSLEGSGRSNQPQHF.

The rearrangement uses TRBV4-3 and TRBJ1-4, with D perhaps matching TRBD1 (5 bases). V was shortened by 3 bases and J by 0 bases, with 8 bases between the two germline ends. CDR1 is LGHNA, CDR2 YSLEER, per germline. The CDR3 runs to 15 residues. The CDR3: CASSQRGTTNEKLFF. In DNA form, the CDR3 reads TGCGCCAGCAGCCAGCGGGGGACAACTAATGAAAAACTGTTTTTT.

The rearrangement links TRBV19 to TRBJ1-2, with D maybe TRBD1 (5 bases). Germline CDR1 reads LNHDA; CDR2 reads SQIVND (reference sequence). The CDR3 is 15 amino acids. V dropped 8 bases and J dropped 5 bases, with 21 bases sitting between them. The CDR3 reads CASRQSPTAPYGYTF. The CDR3, as DNA: TGTGCCAGTCGACAGAGTCCTACAGCCCCATATGGCTACACCTTC.

The V gene is TRBV13, the J gene TRBJ1-4; 9 positions agree with TRBD1. CDR1 and CDR2 (germline): PRHDT, FYEKMQ (reference sequence). The CDR3 consists of 15 residues. With V trimmed by 5 bases and J by 4 bases, 5 bases remained unmatched. In DNA form, the CDR3 reads TGTGCCAGCAGCACCGGGACAGGGAGTAATGAAAAACTGTTTTTT. Its protein is CASSTGTGSNEKLFF.

V is TRBV18 and J is TRBJ1-3, with TRBD1 matching over 7 bases. CDR3 size: 14 residues. The germline CDR1 and CDR2 sequences are KGHSH and LQKENI. Losses at the gene ends were 4 bases for V and 1 base for J; bases not matched to a gene: 1. The CDR3 loop reads CASSQQGSGNTIYF. As DNA, the CDR3 is TGTGCCAGCTCACAACAGGGGTCTGGAAACACCATATATTTT.

The genes are TRBV7-2 and TRBJ2-5; tentative D call: TRBD1 (6 bases). The CDR3 length is 14 residues. V was cut by 5 bases and J by 1 base, with 11 bases left in between. The V gene's germline CDR1 is SGHTA and CDR2 FQGNSA. CDR3 protein: CASSEDSSQETQYF. DNA of the CDR3: TGTGCCAGCAGCGAGGACAGCAGCCAAGAGACCCAGTACTTC.

The chain recombines TRBV18 with TRBJ2-1; 10 bases agree with TRBD2. The CDR3 has 17 residues. CDR1 KGHSH and CDR2 LQKENI come from the germline V gene. J lost 8 bases, V lost 3 bases, and 13 bases had no gene match. The CDR3 DNA is TGTGCCAGCTCACCCCCTAGCGGGAGTCGGGGCCCATATGAGCAGTTCTTC. This sequence encodes CASSPPSGSRGPYEQFF.

The chain uses TRBV4-1 and TRBJ2-1; TRBD2 aligns across 7 bases. This CDR3 is built from 16 residues. CDR1 is MGHRA, CDR2 YSYEKL, per germline. V was clipped by 4 bases and J by 1 base; unmatched bases: 7. CDR3 region: CASSPTLAESYNEQFF. Here the CDR3 DNA reads TGCGCCAGCAGCCCGACCCTAGCGGAATCCTACAATGAGCAGTTCTTC.

CDR3 sequence (DNA): TGCGCCAGCAGCTTGGAAATTTCCTACACAGATACGCAGTATTTT. Amino acids: CASSLEISYTDTQYF. The chain uses TRBV5-1 and TRBJ2-3, with unresolved D. Germline V gene lookup returns CDR1 SGHRS and CDR2 YFSETQ. The CDR3 runs 15 residues. V was shortened by 0 bases and J by 2 bases, with 10 bases between the two germline ends.

This chain connects TRBV6-5 to TRBJ1-5; possible D gene TRBD1, 5 bases. The CDR3 totals 15 residues. V was pared by 2 bases and J by 3 bases, with 11 bases between. CDR1 is MNHEY and CDR2 is SVGAGI in the germline V gene. The CDR3 spells CASSYDGGDNQPQHF. The CDR3 DNA reads as TGTGCCAGCAGTTACGACGGGGGGGACAATCAGCCCCAGCATTTT.

This chain joins TRBV29-1 and TRBJ2-1; the D is unclear. The CDR3 is 11 residues long. CDR1 and CDR2 (germline): SQVTM, ANQGSEA. The germline V and J ends were trimmed by 7 bases and 6 bases, with 10 bases remaining between them. CDR3 protein: CSADLINEQFF. The CDR3 nucleotides are TGCAGCGCCGACTTGATCAATGAGCAGTTCTTC.

The rearrangement joins TRBV7-9 to TRBJ2-1; D is perhaps TRBD2 (6 bases). From germline, CDR1 is SEHNR and CDR2 FQNEAQ (reference sequence). Trimming took off 2 bases at V and 8 bases at J, with 13 bases between the two ends. The CDR3 runs to 14 residues. This CDR3 is CASSLTPPGDEQFF. The CDR3 nucleotides read TGTGCCAGCAGCTTAACGCCGCCGGGGGATGAGCAGTTCTTC.

The chain joins TRBV5-5 to TRBJ2-7, with 9 bases identical to TRBD1. J gave up 2 bases and V 1 base, and 13 bases lay outside the gene matches. Germline V gene lookup returns CDR1 SGHKS and CDR2 YYEKEE (reference sequence). The CDR3 is 18 residues long. The CDR3 loop is CASSLRGPGQGTPYEQYF. The CDR3 bases are TGTGCCAGCAGCTTGAGGGGCCCGGGACAGGGAACCCCCTACGAGCAGTACTTC.

This clone was observed once. V and J are TRBV27 and TRBJ2-5; the D gene is possibly TRBD1 (5 bases). Germline-derived CDR1 and CDR2 are MNHEY and SMNVEV (reference sequence). V shed 2 bases and J shed 0 bases, with 13 bases lying between them. The CDR3 sequence is 16 residues long. The CDR3 spells CASSLMVRAYQETQYF. The CDR3, as DNA: TGTGCCAGCAGTTTAATGGTCAGGGCCTACCAAGAGACCCAGTACTTC.

There are a few counts of this clone. The genes are TRBV21-1 and TRBJ2-7; the listed D gene, TRBD1, was not tested against the DNA. TRBV21-1 is listed as a pseudogene. CDR3 length: 13 residues. The chain's CDR3 is CASNIQSSYEQYF. Written as DNA, the CDR3 is TGTGCCAGCAATATACAAAGCTCCTACGAGCAGTACTTC.

V gene TRBV24-1 combines with J gene TRBJ2-1, with D perhaps matching TRBD2 (7 bases). V shed 1 base and J shed 4 bases, with 13 bases lying between them. The V gene's germline CDR1 is KGHDR and CDR2 SFDVKD. This CDR3 contains 16 residues. DNA of the CDR3: TGTGCCACCAGTGATTTAGGAAGGGGGGGTTACAATGAGCAGTTCTTC. It codes for CATSDLGRGGYNEQFF.

This rearrangement joins TRBV6-5 to TRBJ2-5; 8 positions agree with TRBD2. Per germline, CDR1 MNHEY and CDR2 SVGAGI. V shed 8 bases, J shed 0 bases, and the junction held 5 bases outside the gene matches. CDR3 length equals 14 residues. CDR3: CASDTSGYQETQYF. The DNA for the CDR3 is TGTGCCAGCGACACTAGCGGTTACCAAGAGACCCAGTACTTC.

The chain joins TRBV4-1 to TRBJ2-5; 9 bases match TRBD2. CDR1 MGHRA and CDR2 YSYEKL come from the germline V gene. This CDR3 contains 16 residues. V lost 0 bases and J lost 5; bases outside the gene matches: 7. The chain's CDR3 is CASSQDPPGTSETQYF. DNA for the CDR3: TGCGCCAGCAGCCAAGACCCTCCCGGGACTAGCGAGACCCAGTACTTC.

The chain employs TRBV7-2 and TRBJ1-4; maybe TRBD1 (5 bases). V lost 2 bases, J lost 4 bases, and 11 bases lay in between. CDR3 length: 15 amino acids. Germline V gives CDR1 SGHTA, CDR2 FQGNSA. The CDR3 DNA sequence: TGTGCCAGCAGCTTAACCAGACAGAGTAATGAAAAACTGTTTTTT. This translates into CASSLTRQSNEKLFF.